This T cell receptor beta chain was documented in a study of cytomegalovirus exposure and HLA in healthy donors. Clones were read by immunoSEQ multiplex PCR, and TCRdb kept only the in-frame ones, dropping some. The table lists 100,000 to 120,000 clones, around 89% of them singletons. About this clone: Antigen specificity is unknown.

The donors formed part of the approximately 120-subject validation cohort, distinct from the roughly 670-subject first cohort. General study findings and limits: Later, an analysis found that TCR clusters from the first cohort tended to co-occur in the 120 or so validation repertoires.

V lost 6 bases to trimming and J lost 6 bases; unmatched junction nucleotides: 11. The length of the CDR3 is 15 residues. From germline, CDR1 is SGHNT and CDR2 YYREEE (reference sequence). Sequencing was done on a sample of PBMCs. The TCR originated in a woman under 40 in good health and CMV-seropositive. The chain uses TRBV5-4 and TRBJ2-2; TRBD1 matches 7 bases. The CDR3 coding sequence is TGTGCCAGCACCCTATCCACAGGGGTACCCGGGGAGCTGTTTTTT. It translates to CASTLSTGVPGELFF.